The 15 T cell receptor beta chains listed next were all sequenced from one sample in a study of shared clonotypes between healthy human individuals. The table came from immunoSEQ multiplex PCR; TCRdb's copy has only in-frame clones and leaves some out. The sample has millions of clones; more than 80% are singletons. Sample: naive CD4+ T cells sorted from blood. Subset noted: CD45RA+ positively selected. These receptors were taken from a man aged 18 to 30 in good health.

This clone was seen a single time. V and J are TRBV5-1 and TRBJ1-4, with 7 bases fitting TRBD1. CDR1 is SGHRS and CDR2 is YFSETQ in the germline V gene. The V gene end was trimmed by 6 bases and the J gene end by 3 bases; junction bases not matched to a gene: 8. The CDR3 is 15 amino acids. CDR3 nucleotide sequence: TGCGCCAGCAAAGACAGGGTGGGTGCTAATGAAAAACTGTTTTTT. Protein sequence: CASKDRVGANEKLFF.

V usage is TRBV30 and J usage is TRBJ1-5, with TRBD1 identical over 8 bases. V trimming: 1 base; J trimming: 3 bases; junction bases outside the gene matches: 5. The CDR3 is 15 amino acids. Germline V gene sequence: CDR1 GTSNPN, CDR2 SVGIG (reference sequence). DNA of the CDR3: TGTGCCTGGAGTGACGGACAGGGAAACAATCAGCCCCAGCATTTT. Residues: CAWSDGQGNNQPQHF.

The chain combines TRBV7-2 with TRBJ2-3; 10 nucleotides line up with TRBD2. J gave up 4 bases and V 6 bases, and 7 bases lay outside the gene matches. The CDR3 spans 15 residues. Germline CDR1 and CDR2: SGHTA and FQGNSA. The CDR3, as DNA: TGTGCCAGCAGTTCTAGCGGGAGTAACGCAGATACGCAGTATTTT. It codes for CASSSSGSNADTQYF. Full variable domain (remainder filled in from reference TRBV7-2 and TRBJ2-3): GAGVSQSPSNKVTEKGKDVELRCDPISGHTALYWYRQSLGQGLEFLIYFQGNSAPDKSGLPSDRFSAERTGGSVSTLTIQRTQQEDSAVYLCASSSSGSNADTQYFGPGTRLTVL.

Remarks on this clone: Other DNA sequences in this sample translate to the same CDR3. This chain joins TRBV7-2 and TRBJ2-3; 10 nucleotides match TRBD2. The CDR3 is 15 amino acids. Germline CDR1 and CDR2: SGHTA and FQGNSA. Trimming removed 5 bases from V and 1 base from J; junction bases left unmatched: 3. In nucleotides, the CDR3 is TGTGCCAGCAGCCCTAGCGGGGGCCGCACAGATACGCAGTATTTT. Its translation: CASSPSGGRTDTQYF.

This rearrangement joins TRBV30 to TRBJ2-3; 7 bases are a match to TRBD1. CDR1 and CDR2 from the germline V gene are GTSNPN and SVGIG (reference sequence). This CDR3 has 14 residues. V was clipped by 6 bases and J by 3 bases; unmatched bases: 9. The CDR3 reads CACARQGRTDTQYF. CDR3 coding DNA: TGTGCCTGCGCCCGACAGGGTAGAACAGATACGCAGTATTTT.

This clone showed up just once. The chain carries TRBV7-2 and TRBJ2-1; tentative D call: TRBD1 (6 bases). V was clipped by 5 bases and J by 7 bases, with 21 bases between them. The CDR3 has 16 amino acids. The germline V gene encodes CDR1 SGHTA and CDR2 FQGNSA. The CDR3 DNA follows: TGTGCCAGCAGCCGTCGAGGGGGAGTGAGTCAAAATGAGCAGTTCTTC. Residues: CASSRRGGVSQNEQFF. The full variable domain, completed using reference TRBV7-2 and TRBJ2-1, is GAGVSQSPSNKVTEKGKDVELRCDPISGHTALYWYRQSLGQGLEFLIYFQGNSAPDKSGLPSDRFSAERTGGSVSTLTIQRTQQEDSAVYLCASSRRGGVSQNEQFFGPGTRLTVL.

On this clone: Other DNA sequences in the sample encode the same CDR3. The gene calls are TRBV7-2 and TRBJ1-5; the D gene is possibly TRBD1 (5 bases). CDR3 length: 16 residues. Trimming shortened V by 0 bases and J by 4 bases, and 13 bases separated the two germline ends. Per the germline V gene, CDR1 is SGHTA and CDR2 is FQGNSA. CDR3 sequence (DNA): TGTGCCAGCAGCTTAGCTGGGGCAGGGACGAATCAGCCCCAGCATTTT. Amino acids: CASSLAGAGTNQPQHF.

CDR3 residues: CASSSPSGMRGDTQYF. The CDR3 DNA sequence: TGTGCCAGCAGCTCGCCTAGCGGGATGCGTGGAGATACGCAGTATTTT. The V and J genes are TRBV5-5 and TRBJ2-3; 9 positions match TRBD2. Per the germline V gene, CDR1 is SGHKS and CDR2 is YYEKEE (reference sequence). This CDR3 is built from 16 residues. V lost 3 bases, J lost 5 bases, and 10 bases stayed unmatched.

CDR3 in DNA: TGTGCCAGCAGTTTCTCCTCCTGGAACATTCAGTACTTC. This translates into CASSFSSWNIQYF. The V and J genes are TRBV27 and TRBJ2-4; D is undetermined. Trimming took 3 bases from V and 7 from J, leaving 10 bases between them. The germline CDR1 and CDR2 sequences are MNHEY and SMNVEV (reference sequence). This CDR3 contains 13 residues.

The chain is built from TRBV11-2 and TRBJ1-3; 9 bases map to TRBD1. Per germline, CDR1 SGHAT and CDR2 FQNNGV. There are 14 residues in the CDR3. With 5 bases clipped from V and 4 bases from J, the junction kept 3 bases outside the gene matches. As DNA, the CDR3 is TGTGCCAGCAGCCAGGACAGGGGAGGAAACACCATATATTTT. Amino acid sequence: CASSQDRGGNTIYF.

This clone was observed once. The genes are TRBV7-9 and TRBJ1-6; D is uncertain. The CDR3 totals 13 residues. CDR1 and CDR2 (germline): SEHNR, FQNEAQ (reference sequence). The V and J ends lost 1 base and 8 bases respectively, with 6 bases between them. The DNA for the CDR3 is TGTGCCAGCAGCTTAGATGGAGATTCACCCCTCCACTTT. Encoded protein: CASSLDGDSPLHF.

The V and J genes are TRBV2 and TRBJ2-3; a weak D match, TRBD1 (5 bases). Germline V lookup: CDR1 SNHLY, CDR2 FYNNEI. The CDR3 is 14 residues long. The V end was cut by 6 bases, the J end by 8 bases, with 18 bases between. CDR3 in amino acids: CASSVQGQGATQYF. The DNA of the CDR3 is TGTGCCAGCAGCGTACAAGGGCAGGGCGCTACGCAGTATTTT. Full variable domain (outside the CDR3, taken from reference TRBV2 and TRBJ2-3): EPEVTQTPSHQVTQMGQEVILRCVPISNHLYFYWYRQILGQKVEFLVSFYNNEISEKSEIFDDQFSVERPDGSNFTLKIRSTKLEDSAMYFCASSVQGQGATQYFGPGTRLTVL.

Worth noting for this clone: The same CDR3 arises from other DNA sequences in this sample as well. The V call is TRBV27, the J call TRBJ2-7; the D gene is possibly TRBD1 (6 bases). Trimming cost V 6 bases and J 4 bases, with 7 bases left between them. The CDR3 extends over 11 amino acids. Germline CDR1 is MNHEY and CDR2 is SMNVEV (reference sequence). CDR3 region: CASRQGYEQYF. CDR3 nucleotides: TGTGCCAGCAGACAGGGTTACGAGCAGTACTTC.

The V gene is TRBV19, the J gene TRBJ1-2; D ambiguous. The germline V gene encodes CDR1 LNHDA and CDR2 SQIVND (reference sequence). The CDR3 spans 14 residues. With 3 bases removed from V and 8 bases from J, the gap between germline ends came to 16 bases. This CDR3 reads CASSMETLTRGYTF. CDR3 DNA: TGTGCCAGTAGTATGGAGACCTTAACAAGAGGCTACACCTTC.

The V call is TRBV7-3, the J call TRBJ1-2, with D tentatively TRBD1 (6 bases). The germline CDR1 and CDR2 sequences are SGHTA and FQGTGA. The CDR3 covers 13 residues. V lost 5 bases and J 4 bases, leaving 11 bases between the germline ends. The CDR3 bases are TGTGCCAGCAGCCCCACAGGGCTCTATGGCTACACCTTC. This sequence encodes CASSPTGLYGYTF.